Below are 9 T cell receptor beta chains sequenced from a single sample in a study of OX40 agonist ivuxolimab in advanced cancers. Only in-frame clones appear in the TCRdb table, and some are missing; sequencing was by immunoSEQ multiplex PCR. The sample consists of fewer than 30,000 clones, around 80% of them appearing once. The source material was CD4+ or CD8+ T cells sorted from blood, sampled in a trial of the OX40 agonist ivuxolimab. All receptors come from an adult with an advanced solid tumor such as melanoma, head and neck, liver or kidney cancer.

The V and J genes are TRBV5-1 and TRBJ2-4; TRBD2 matches at 13 bases. This CDR3 has 18 amino acids. The V and J ends lost 0 bases and 8 bases, in that order; junction bases with no gene match: 11. In germline, CDR1 is SGHRS, CDR2 YFSETQ. As DNA, the CDR3 is TGCGCCAGCAGCTTGGCTCCGGGACTAGCGGGATCTTGGGACATTCAGTACTTC. This codes for CASSLAPGLAGSWDIQYF.

This sequence joins TRBV4-1 and TRBJ2-1; D is possibly TRBD1 (5 bases). The CDR3 length is 18 residues. Germline lookup yields CDR1 MGHRA and CDR2 YSYEKL. Trimming removed 2 bases from V and 9 bases from J, with 26 bases in between. CDR3 residues: CASSQWTSGKRMVLEQFF. The CDR3 DNA reads TGCGCCAGCAGCCAATGGACCTCAGGGAAACGGATGGTGCTTGAGCAGTTCTTC.

This clone showed up just once. The chain uses TRBV7-9 and TRBJ2-7, with 7 nucleotides matching TRBD2. Germline V lookup: CDR1 SEHNR, CDR2 FQNEAQ (reference sequence). This CDR3 spans 16 amino acids. The junction had 14 bases not matched to a gene; V was cut back by 5 bases and J by 4 bases. CDR3 nucleotides: TGTGCCAGCAGCCCCCAAGGGGTTGCGGGAGCTTACGAGCAGTACTTC. Its translation is CASSPQGVAGAYEQYF. Full variable domain (missing parts from reference TRBV7-9 and TRBJ2-7): DTGVSQNPRHKITKRGQNVTFRCDPISEHNRLYWYRQTLGQGPEFLTYFQNEAQLEKSRLLSDRFSAERPKGSFSTLEIQRTEQGDSAMYLCASSPQGVAGAYEQYFGPGTRLTVT.

The chain uses TRBV6-1 and TRBJ2-5; 10 bases align to TRBD1. The V gene's germline CDR1 is MNHNS and CDR2 SASEGT. V gave up 4 bases and J gave up 2 bases; unmatched junction bases: 10. This CDR3 is built from 17 residues. DNA of the CDR3: TGTGCCAGCAGTGCCCCGTGGAGGGGACAGGGGCAAGAGACCCAGTACTTC. Its translation: CASSAPWRGQGQETQYF.

V gene TRBV6-5 combines with J gene TRBJ2-1; D not certain. CDR1 is MNHEY, CDR2 SVGAGI, per germline. Trimming cost V 5 bases and J 6 bases, with 11 bases left between them. The CDR3 has 13 residues. CDR3 nucleotides: TGTGCCAGCAGTACACGGTCGAGCAATGAGCAGTTCTTC. It encodes CASSTRSSNEQFF.

Here the CDR3 reads CASSSVREELFF. The CDR3 coding sequence is TGTGCCAGCAGCTCGGTTCGAGAGGAGCTGTTTTTT. The V and J genes are TRBV5-4 and TRBJ2-2; D call uncertain. V gave up 3 bases and J gave up 10 bases, with 10 bases separating them. CDR1 SGHNT and CDR2 YYREEE come from the germline V gene (reference sequence). This CDR3 contains 12 residues.

The chain is built from TRBV5-1 and TRBJ1-3, with no clear D. Trimming pared 0 bases from V and 0 bases from J, leaving 10 bases between. The CDR3 is made up of 16 amino acids. The germline V gene has CDR1 SGHRS and CDR2 YFSETQ. CDR3 bases: TGCGCCAGCAGCTTGGGACTTTTGGACTCTGGAAACACCATATATTTT. This gives the protein CASSLGLLDSGNTIYF.

The rearrangement links TRBV2 to TRBJ1-4, with TRBD1 matching 8 bases. V trimming: 6 bases; J trimming: 8 bases; junction bases outside the gene matches: 5. This CDR3 spans 13 amino acids. CDR1 SNHLY and CDR2 FYNNEI come from the germline V gene. The CDR3 loop reads CASRDRGGEKLFF. The CDR3 DNA sequence: TGTGCCAGCAGAGACAGGGGAGGCGAAAAACTGTTTTTT.

This chain connects TRBV27 to TRBJ2-1, with 11 bases fitting TRBD2. The CDR3 totals 19 residues. Trimming removed 5 bases from V and 2 bases from J; junction bases left unmatched: 14. In germline, CDR1 is MNHEY, CDR2 SMNVEV (reference sequence). This chain's CDR3 is CASSRKPGRSGRAYNEQFF. In DNA form, the CDR3 reads TGTGCCAGCAGTCGGAAGCCGGGGCGTAGCGGGAGGGCCTACAATGAGCAGTTCTTC.